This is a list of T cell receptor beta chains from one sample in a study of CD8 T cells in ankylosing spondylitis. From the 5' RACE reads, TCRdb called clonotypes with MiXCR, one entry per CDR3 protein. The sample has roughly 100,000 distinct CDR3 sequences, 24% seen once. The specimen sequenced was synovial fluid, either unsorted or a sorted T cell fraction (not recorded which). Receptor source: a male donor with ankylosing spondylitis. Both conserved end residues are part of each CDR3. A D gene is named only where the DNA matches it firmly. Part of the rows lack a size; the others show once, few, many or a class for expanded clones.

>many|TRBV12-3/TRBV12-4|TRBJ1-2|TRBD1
CASSLSQGALGYTF
TGTGCCAGCAGTTTATCACAGGGGGCGCTTGGCTACACCTTC
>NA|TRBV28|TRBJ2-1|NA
CASSSRGWSSYNEQFF
TGTGCCAGCAGTTCCCGCGGGTGGAGCTCCTACAATGAGCAGTTCTTC
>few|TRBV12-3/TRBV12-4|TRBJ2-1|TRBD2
CASRSSGLEIHEQFF
TGTGCCAGCAGATCGTCGGGACTAGAGATCCATGAGCAGTTCTTC
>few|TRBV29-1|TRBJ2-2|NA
CSVGMRRDTGELFF
TGCAGCGTTGGGATGAGACGGGACACCGGGGAGCTGTTTTTT
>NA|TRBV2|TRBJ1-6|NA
CASSSRDKLNSPLHF
TGTGCCAGCAGTTCCCGGGATAAGTTGAATTCACCCCTCCACTTT
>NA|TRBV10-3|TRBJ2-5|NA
CAISERSGQETQYF
TGTGCCATCAGTGAAAGGTCAGGACAAGAGACCCAGTACTTC
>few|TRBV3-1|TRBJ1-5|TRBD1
CASSQRQGAIGNQPQHF
TGTGCCAGCAGCCAGCGACAGGGGGCTATCGGCAATCAGCCCCAGCATTTT
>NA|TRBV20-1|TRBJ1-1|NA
CSARLQGNTEAFF
TGCAGTGCTAGATTACAGGGCAACACTGAAGCTTTCTTT
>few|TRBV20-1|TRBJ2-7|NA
CSARDAMGRAVKQYF
TGCAGTGCTAGAGATGCCATGGGCCGGGCGGTGAAGCAGTACTTC
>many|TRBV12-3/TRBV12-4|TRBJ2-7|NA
CASGILYEQYF
TGTGCCAGCGGTATTCTCTACGAGCAGTACTTC
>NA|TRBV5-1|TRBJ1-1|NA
CASSIPGVHDTEAFF
TGCGCCAGCAGCATCCCGGGCGTGCACGACACTGAAGCTTTCTTT
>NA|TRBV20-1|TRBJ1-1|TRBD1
CSAVPDRAGTEAFF
TGCAGTGCGGTCCCGGACAGGGCGGGCACTGAAGCTTTCTTT
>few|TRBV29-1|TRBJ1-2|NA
CSVEAGNSNYGYTF
TGCAGCGTTGAAGCAGGGAACTCTAACTATGGCTACACCTTC
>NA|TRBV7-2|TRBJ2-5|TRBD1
CASSLGDRDLETQYF
TGTGCCAGCAGCTTAGGTGACAGGGACCTAGAGACCCAGTACTTC
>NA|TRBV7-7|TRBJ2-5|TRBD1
CASSQGRPGGTQYF
TGTGCCAGCAGCCAAGGACGTCCAGGGGGGACCCAGTACTTC